Presented here are 32 T cell receptor beta chains from one specimen sequenced in a study of T cell changes during pregnancy in multiple sclerosis. Assay used: immunoSEQ multiplex PCR; TCRdb lists only in-frame clones, some missing. Of about 89,000 clones in the sample, about 92% were seen once. The sample in question was peripheral blood, obtained after pregnancy. The source is a female donor in good health, enrolled as a control in a pregnancy study.

The chain recombines TRBV18 with TRBJ2-3; 7 positions agree with TRBD2. CDR3 length equals 17 residues. Germline assignment: CDR1 KGHSH and CDR2 LQKENI. Trimming cost V 6 bases and J 2 bases; bases outside gene matches: 14. CDR3 sequence: CASSSTLGSGATDTQYF. The CDR3 DNA reads TGTGCCAGCTCCTCCACCTTAGGCAGCGGGGCCACAGATACGCAGTATTTT.

This clone was seen only once. The rearrangement joins TRBV11-2 to TRBJ2-7; perhaps TRBD1 as D (6 bases). V was shortened by 3 bases and J by 0 bases, with 9 bases between the two germline ends. The CDR3 has 14 residues. Germline loops: CDR1 SGHAT, CDR2 FQNNGV. CDR3 nucleotide sequence: TGTGCCAGCAGCTTTGAAGGGGGCTCCTACGAGCAGTACTTC. Translating it yields CASSFEGGSYEQYF.

CDR3 in DNA: TGTGCCAGCTCCCCCTCGCGGGGGACGCGGCCTGGGAAGCAGTACTTC. This gives the protein CASSPSRGTRPGKQYF. This rearrangement joins TRBV18 to TRBJ2-7, with TRBD2 matching over 7 bases. CDR1 is KGHSH and CDR2 is LQKENI in the germline V gene. The CDR3 runs to 16 residues. V shed 6 bases and J 8 bases; nucleotides not matched to a gene: 19.

In this sample, this clone turned up once. This chain uses TRBV6-6 with TRBJ2-2; D might be TRBD1 (6 bases). The ends were cut back, 2 bases at V and 7 bases at J, with 8 bases in the middle. This CDR3 spans 13 amino acids. CDR1 is MNHNY and CDR2 is SVGAGI in the germline V gene (reference sequence). The DNA of the CDR3 is TGTGCCAGCAGTTACACAGGGCGCGGGGAGCTGTTTTTT. The encoded protein is CASSYTGRGELFF.

This clone was seen just once. This chain joins TRBV5-6 and TRBJ1-1; D unresolved. V lost 2 bases to trimming and J lost 0 bases, with 11 bases between them. This CDR3 has 15 amino acids. Germline V gives CDR1 SGHDT, CDR2 YYEEEE. In DNA, the CDR3 is TGTGCCAGCAGCTTCGCGGGCACAATGAACACTGAAGCTTTCTTT. Amino acids: CASSFAGTMNTEAFF.

The gene calls are TRBV9 and TRBJ1-1; TRBD1 aligns across 7 bases. The germline CDR1 and CDR2 sequences are SGDLS and YYNGEE. CDR3 length: 12 residues. The junction had 3 bases not matched to a gene; V was cut back by 4 bases and J by 6 bases. The CDR3 sequence: CASSSGGPEAFF. The CDR3 region has the DNA TGTGCCAGCAGCTCAGGGGGACCTGAAGCTTTCTTT.

The rearrangement joins TRBV5-4 to TRBJ2-2, with 7 bases aligning to TRBD2. This CDR3 is built from 17 residues. V lost 1 base to trimming and J lost 4 bases; unmatched junction nucleotides: 10. CDR1 is SGHNT, CDR2 YYREEE, per germline (reference sequence). CDR3 nucleotides: TGTGCCAGCAGCTTGCACGGGGGGTCTCGAAGCACCGGGGAGCTGTTTTTT. It is translated as CASSLHGGSRSTGELFF. Full variable domain (outside the CDR3, taken from reference TRBV5-4 and TRBJ2-2): ETGVTQSPTHLIKTRGQQVTLRCSSQSGHNTVSWYQQALGQGPQFIFQYYREEENGRGNFPPRFSGLQFPNYSSELNVNALELDDSALYLCASSLHGGSRSTGELFFGEGSRLTVL.

This chain connects TRBV27 to TRBJ2-7, with D perhaps TRBD1 (6 bases). CDR3 length: 14 residues. V was cut by 4 bases and J by 0 bases, with 10 bases left in between. Germline CDR1 MNHEY, CDR2 SMNVEV (reference sequence). The CDR3 spells CASSSVDSSYEQYF. Here the CDR3 DNA reads TGTGCCAGCAGTTCAGTGGACAGCTCCTACGAGCAGTACTTC.

This sequence joins TRBV4-1 and TRBJ2-1; TRBD2 aligns across 9 bases. V shed 1 base and J 2 bases; nucleotides not matched to a gene: 3. CDR3 length: 16 residues. Germline CDR1 and CDR2: MGHRA and YSYEKL. The CDR3 bases are TGCGCCAGCAGCCAAGTCGCGGGGGGGGCCTACAATGAGCAGTTCTTC. Residues: CASSQVAGGAYNEQFF.

The CDR3 nucleotides read TGCGCCAGCCTATGGGGCAGCTATGAAGCTTTCTTT. Its translation: CASLWGSYEAFF. The chain combines TRBV10-2 with TRBJ1-1; D may be TRBD1 (5 bases). V was cut by 8 bases and J by 7 bases, with 14 bases left in between. This CDR3 has 12 residues. CDR1 WSHSY and CDR2 SAAADI come from the germline V gene.

The rearrangement joins TRBV2 to TRBJ1-1; TRBD1 is a possible D gene (6 bases). Germline CDR1 and CDR2: SNHLY and FYNNEI. V lost 7 bases, J lost 10 bases, and 13 bases lay in between. CDR3 length: 11 amino acids. The CDR3 sequence: CASTGARTAFF. The CDR3 DNA reads TGTGCCAGCACAGGGGCCCGAACAGCTTTCTTT.

This clone has only a few counts. V is TRBV5-1 and J is TRBJ1-2; D gene unclear. V dropped 1 base and J dropped 3 bases, with 10 bases sitting between them. This CDR3 is 14 amino acids long. The germline gives CDR1 SGHRS, CDR2 YFSETQ. The CDR3 DNA reads as TGCGCCAGCAGCTTGATAGGCGGCGACTATGGCTACACCTTC. Its translation is CASSLIGGDYGYTF. Looking up the rest from reference TRBV5-1 and TRBJ1-2 gives the full variable domain: KAGVTQTPRYLIKTRGQQVTLSCSPISGHRSVSWYQQTPGQGLQFLFEYFSETQRNKGNFPGRFSGRQFSNSRSEMNVSTLELGDSALYLCASSLIGGDYGYTFGSGTRLTVV.

This clone showed up just once. This chain connects TRBV27 to TRBJ2-1, with TRBD1 identical over 12 bases. CDR3 length: 15 amino acids. J was trimmed by 7 bases and V by 7 bases; bases with no gene match: 8. From germline, CDR1 is MNHEY and CDR2 SMNVEV (reference sequence). The CDR3 protein is CASNRPGQGANEQFF. The CDR3, as DNA: TGTGCCAGCAACCGGCCGGGACAGGGGGCGAATGAGCAGTTCTTC.

The rearrangement uses TRBV19 and TRBJ2-1, with TRBD2 identical over 13 bases. The ends lost 4 bases at V and 6 bases at J; junction bases unmatched: 6. The CDR3 runs 16 residues. Per germline, CDR1 LNHDA and CDR2 SQIVND (reference sequence). The CDR3 nucleotides read TGTGCCAGTAGTACTCGGACTAGCGGGAGAGGCAATGAGCAGTTCTTC. It yields the protein CASSTRTSGRGNEQFF.

This clone turned up a few times. This sequence joins TRBV30 and TRBJ2-3, with TRBD2 matching 8 bases. The length of the CDR3 is 13 residues. The trim removed 3 bases at V and 5 bases at J, leaving 4 bases unmatched. Germline lookup yields CDR1 GTSNPN and CDR2 SVGIG (reference sequence). The CDR3, as DNA: TGTGCCTGGAGATCGCGGGGGGAAGATACGCAGTATTTT. It yields the protein CAWRSRGEDTQYF.

This sequence joins TRBV6-5 and TRBJ2-2, with a weak D call TRBD2 (5 bases). The CDR3 has 15 residues. The V end lost 8 bases, the J end lost 5 bases, and 18 bases lay between the germline ends. The germline V gene encodes CDR1 MNHEY and CDR2 SVGAGI. The CDR3 loop is CASGQLTGWTGELFF. As DNA, the CDR3 is TGTGCCAGCGGCCAGTTGACGGGATGGACCGGGGAGCTGTTTTTT.

CDR3 amino acids: CAWSAEAGNQPQHF. DNA for the CDR3: TGTGCCTGGTCGGCGGAGGCGGGCAATCAGCCCCAGCATTTT. The chain joins TRBV30 to TRBJ1-5; no clear D gene. The CDR3 has 14 amino acids. Germline CDR1 GTSNPN, CDR2 SVGIG (reference sequence). V was shortened by 5 bases and J by 2 bases, with 13 bases between the two germline ends.

The rearrangement uses TRBV7-2 and TRBJ1-5; 7 nucleotides match TRBD1. This CDR3 has 17 residues. The V segment lost 1 base and the J segment 5 bases; nucleotides outside the gene matches: 11. Looked up from germline, CDR1 is SGHTA and CDR2 is FQGNSA. CDR3 sequence reads: CASSLVSSGRGDQPQHF. DNA of the CDR3: TGTGCCAGCAGCTTAGTTTCTTCGGGCAGGGGGGATCAGCCCCAGCATTTT.

The CDR3 loop is CASSVDPSGYNEQFF. The DNA of the CDR3 is TGTGCCAGCAGCGTAGACCCGAGCGGGTACAATGAGCAGTTCTTC. J is TRBJ2-1 and V is TRBV9; tentative D call: TRBD2 (6 bases). V shed 0 bases and J shed 4 bases, with 11 bases lying between them. Germline CDR1 and CDR2: SGDLS and YYNGEE. The CDR3 totals 15 residues.

This CDR3 reads CASSLWSGGTEAFF. For the CDR3, the DNA is TGTGCCAGCAGTTTATGGTCAGGGGGGACTGAAGCTTTCTTT. The V and J genes are TRBV27 and TRBJ1-1; 7 nucleotides align to TRBD1. Germline trimming cut 1 base from V and 5 bases from J; bases unmatched to any gene: 4. Germline V lookup: CDR1 MNHEY, CDR2 SMNVEV (reference sequence). CDR3 size: 14 residues.

As to this clone: One junction end disagrees with the germline gene, perhaps due to a read error. This CDR3 is also generated by other DNA sequences in the sample. For the CDR3, the DNA is TGCGCCAGCAGCCAAGATCCCGGGGGGCTGGAGACTCAGTACTTC. It encodes CASSQDPGGLETQYF. This chain links TRBV4-1 with TRBJ2-5; possible D gene TRBD2, 7 bases. Per germline, CDR1 MGHRA and CDR2 YSYEKL. CDR3 length: 15 residues.

The CDR3 DNA reads as TGTGCCAGCAGCCGGGACACCGACTCTGGAAACACCATATATTTT. Its translation: CASSRDTDSGNTIYF. This chain links TRBV6-5 with TRBJ1-3, with D perhaps matching TRBD1 (6 bases). Trimming cost V 6 bases and J 0 bases, with 12 bases left between them. This CDR3 has 15 residues. Germline assignment: CDR1 MNHEY and CDR2 SVGAGI.

The chain combines TRBV4-1 with TRBJ1-4; 8 bases map to TRBD1. The CDR3 has 20 residues. Germline values: CDR1 MGHRA, CDR2 YSYEKL. The V gene end was trimmed by 0 bases and the J gene end by 8 bases; junction bases not matched to a gene: 20. The CDR3 sequence is CASSQDVSRGLWAQKEKLFF. CDR3 DNA: TGCGCCAGCAGCCAAGATGTTAGCAGGGGGCTTTGGGCCCAAAAGGAAAAACTGTTTTTT.

The J gene is TRBJ2-2, the V gene TRBV7-9, with D unclear. V shed 5 bases and J shed 8 bases, with 9 bases lying between them. This CDR3 region has 12 residues. CDR1 and CDR2 from the germline V gene are SEHNR and FQNEAQ (reference sequence). The CDR3 spells CASSPYSGELFF. The CDR3 region has the DNA TGTGCCAGCAGCCCCTATAGTGGGGAGCTGTTTTTT.

J is TRBJ2-7 and V is TRBV7-2; D is possibly TRBD1 (5 bases). Trimming left V 3 bases short and J 5 bases short, with 8 bases between. The CDR3 extends over 12 amino acids. The germline V gene has CDR1 SGHTA and CDR2 FQGNSA. In DNA, the CDR3 is TGTGCCAGCAGCTTCTCAGGGAACGAGCAGTACTTC. Protein: CASSFSGNEQYF.

The chain employs TRBV5-5 and TRBJ1-2; the D is unclear. Germline CDR1 SGHKS, CDR2 YYEKEE (reference sequence). CDR3 length: 13 residues. V was cut by 1 base and J by 6 bases, with 10 bases left in between. The CDR3 region has the DNA TGTGCCAGCAGCTTGCCGGCGGGCCATGGCTACACCTTC. It translates to CASSLPAGHGYTF.

The table lists this clone with a count of one. This chain joins TRBV27 and TRBJ1-4; unclear D gene. CDR1 is MNHEY, CDR2 SMNVEV, per germline (reference sequence). The V and J ends lost 3 bases and 4 bases respectively, with 9 bases between them. The CDR3 is 14 amino acids. CDR3 DNA sequence: TGTGCCAGCAGTTTTCAAGGAGGTAATGAAAAACTGTTTTTT. It encodes CASSFQGGNEKLFF.

The chain employs TRBV7-2 and TRBJ1-1, with TRBD1 as a possible D gene (5 bases). The CDR3 is 12 residues long. Germline CDR1 and CDR2: SGHTA and FQGNSA. Trimming removed 6 bases at V and 6 bases at J, with 11 bases between. The CDR3 loop is CASSTLGAEAFF. The CDR3 DNA reads as TGTGCCAGCAGTACTCTAGGGGCTGAAGCTTTCTTT.

This clone showed up just once. The chain has TRBV27 and TRBJ1-5; 7 bases are a match to TRBD1. With 6 bases clipped from V and 3 bases from J, the junction kept 5 bases outside the gene matches. CDR3 length: 14 amino acids. Germline V lookup: CDR1 MNHEY, CDR2 SMNVEV (reference sequence). The CDR3 is CASREGAYNQPQHF. The CDR3 coding sequence is TGTGCCAGCAGAGAGGGGGCATACAATCAGCCCCAGCATTTT.

CDR3 in DNA: TGTGCCAGCAGCCAAGGACTAGCGGGAGGCACCTCCGAGTGGAAGCAGTACTTC. Protein product: CASSQGLAGGTSEWKQYF. The genes are TRBV4-2 and TRBJ2-7; 13 bases are a match to TRBD2. Trimming removed 1 base from V and 8 bases from J; junction bases left unmatched: 14. The CDR3 contains 18 residues. Germline loops: CDR1 LGHNA, CDR2 YNFKEQ.

The CDR3: CASSPSFYQRRNTEAFF. Here the CDR3 DNA reads TGCGCCAGCAGCCCGAGTTTCTATCAGAGGCGGAACACTGAAGCTTTCTTT. This chain links TRBV4-1 with TRBJ1-1; D ambiguous. Germline V gives CDR1 MGHRA, CDR2 YSYEKL. The V gene lost 4 bases and the J gene lost 1 base, with 19 bases spanning the gap. This CDR3 is 17 amino acids long.

The chain links TRBV2 to TRBJ2-5, with TRBD2 as a possible D gene (7 bases). The J call may be wrong; the DNA end is better matched by TRBJ2-7. Germline V gene lookup returns CDR1 SNHLY and CDR2 FYNNEI. The CDR3 consists of 15 residues. Written as DNA, the CDR3 is TGTGCCAGCAGCCGGAATCGGGGGGCGGCCTACGAGCAGTACTTC. It encodes CASSRNRGAAYEQYF.